This TCR beta chain was sequenced in a study of blood T cells in healthy people across ages. Study-wide results and caveats: Significant beta diversity loss was already apparent by age approximately 37, declining roughly linearly. It was not possible, with unsorted PBMCs, to conclusively compare naive and antigen-experienced cells.

A second PCR of about 7 to 12 cycles used a sample-barcoded 5' primer and a J-beta primer mix. Each sample provided no less than 3 million CDR3-containing paired-end reads. TCRdb ran MiXCR on the 5' RACE reads and lists one entry per CDR3 protein. Of more than 1.4 million distinct CDR3 sequences in the sample, around 39% were seen once. With regard to this clonotype: Its antigen is not identified.

V shed 6 bases, J shed 0 bases, and the junction held 8 bases outside the gene matches. CDR1 MDHEN and CDR2 SYDVKM come from the germline V gene. There are 15 residues in the CDR3. Every donor contributed roughly 10 milliliters of peripheral blood by blood draw. The chain recombines TRBV28 with TRBJ2-7, with TRBD2 matching over 7 bases. Sequenced sample: blood. The receptor comes from a woman between 18 and 30 years old in good health. The CDR3 sequence is CASRTPRTSSYEQYF. The CDR3 DNA follows: TGTGCCAGCAGAACCCCTAGGACTAGCTCCTACGAGCAGTACTTC.